What follows is one T cell receptor beta chain and its context. The antigen is undetermined. Recipients received nonmyeloablative bone marrow transplants from related graft donors, with transient mixed chimerism. From germline, CDR1 is MGHRA and CDR2 YSYEKL. Unmatched junction bases numbered 7, after V lost 0 bases and J lost 4 bases. The CDR3 loop spans 16 amino acids. Profiling relied on immunoSEQ multiplex PCR, and the TCRdb table lists in-frame clones only, not all of them. The data show about 52,000 clones, with about 89% seen just once and nearly 15% held by the top ten. These data come from a study of Tregs in tolerant kidney transplant recipients. Study-wide results and limits: Activated donor B cell expansion appeared to reveal the most relevant donor-specific TCRbeta repertoire.

The TCR was taken from a human patient who received a combined kidney and bone marrow transplant. Some T cells may be provided by the graft donor. The material sequenced was CD8+ T cells from blood (PBMCs), taken 24 months after the transplant. V usage is TRBV4-1 and J usage is TRBJ1-2; 8 bases are shared with TRBD1. The CDR3 DNA reads as TGCGCCAGCAGCCAAGACTCGACAGGGGACATCTATGGCTACACCTTC. Translating gives CASSQDSTGDIYGYTF.